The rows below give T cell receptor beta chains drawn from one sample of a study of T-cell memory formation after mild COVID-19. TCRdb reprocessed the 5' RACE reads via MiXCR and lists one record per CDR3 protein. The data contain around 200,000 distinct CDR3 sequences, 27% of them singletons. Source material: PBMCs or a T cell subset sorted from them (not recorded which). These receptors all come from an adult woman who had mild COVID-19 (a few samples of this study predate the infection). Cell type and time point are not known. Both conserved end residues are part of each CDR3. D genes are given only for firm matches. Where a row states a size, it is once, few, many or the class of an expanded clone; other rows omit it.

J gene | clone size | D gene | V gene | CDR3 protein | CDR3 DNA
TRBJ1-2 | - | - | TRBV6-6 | CASSYPDLGRYGYTF | TGTGCCAGCAGTTACCCTGACCTGGGCCGGTATGGCTACACCTTC
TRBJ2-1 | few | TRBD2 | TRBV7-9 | CASSLATSGRLNEQFF | TGTGCCAGCAGCTTAGCGACTAGCGGGAGGCTTAATGAGCAGTTCTTC
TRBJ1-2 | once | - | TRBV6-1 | CASSGLRVSGGYTF | TGTGCCAGCAGTGGCCTAAGGGTCTCAGGAGGCTACACCTTC
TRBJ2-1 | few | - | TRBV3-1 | CASSQDVSRGEQFF | TGTGCCAGCAGCCAAGATGTTTCGCGCGGTGAGCAGTTCTTC
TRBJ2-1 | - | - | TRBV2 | CASSNELAGNEQFF | TGTGCCAGCAGTAACGAACTAGCTGGCAATGAGCAGTTCTTC
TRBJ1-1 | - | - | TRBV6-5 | CASSVGRPMNTEAFF | TGTGCCAGCAGTGTAGGGAGGCCCATGAACACTGAAGCTTTCTTT
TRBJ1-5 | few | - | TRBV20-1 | CSANGNSNQPQHF | TGCAGTGCTAACGGAAATAGCAATCAGCCCCAGCATTTT
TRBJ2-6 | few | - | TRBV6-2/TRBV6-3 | CASRWGTGANVLTF | TGTGCCAGCAGATGGGGGACTGGGGCCAACGTCCTGACTTTC
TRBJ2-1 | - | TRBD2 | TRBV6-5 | CASRSTLAGGLQFF | TGTGCCAGCAGGTCTACACTAGCGGGAGGTTTGCAGTTCTTC
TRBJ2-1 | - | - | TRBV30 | CAWINHVNEQFF | TGTGCCTGGATTAATCATGTCAATGAGCAGTTCTTC
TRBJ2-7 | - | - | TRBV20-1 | CSARRTGSSGEQYF | TGCAGTGCTAGAAGGACCGGGTCGTCGGGGGAGCAGTACTTC
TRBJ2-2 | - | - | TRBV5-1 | CASSFFRGELFF | TGCGCCAGCAGCTTCTTCCGCGGGGAGCTGTTTTTT
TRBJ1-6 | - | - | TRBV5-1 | CASSLGTVYNSPLHF | TGCGCCAGCAGCTTGGGGACAGTATATAATTCACCCCTCCACTTT
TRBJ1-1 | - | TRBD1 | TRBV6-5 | CASSRTGNTEAFF | TGTGCCAGCAGCCGGACAGGGAACACTGAAGCTTTCTTT
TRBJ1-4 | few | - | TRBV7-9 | CASSLVPRANEKLFF | TGTGCCAGCAGCTTAGTCCCCCGGGCTAATGAAAAACTGTTTTTT